Below, 21 T cell receptor beta chains from the same sample are listed, as sequenced in a study of blood T cell repertoires in COVID-19. Some clones are missing from TCRdb's copy, which holds only in-frame ones; the method was immunoSEQ multiplex PCR. Here the sample spans approximately 210,000 clones, around 90% being singletons. Sequenced sample: peripheral blood. These receptors came from a human donor in a cohort sampled during active COVID-19.

The V call is TRBV2, the J call TRBJ2-5, with 8 bases lining up with TRBD2. The V gene's germline CDR1 is SNHLY and CDR2 FYNNEI. V was clipped by 8 bases and J by 1 base; unmatched bases: 9. The CDR3 loop spans 15 amino acids. The CDR3 reads CASLAGGWFQETQYF. Written as DNA, the CDR3 is TGTGCCAGCCTGGCGGGGGGCTGGTTCCAAGAGACCCAGTACTTC.

This chain links TRBV24-1 with TRBJ1-2; 7 bases fit TRBD1. The CDR3 has 14 residues. V lost 9 bases and J lost 6; bases outside the gene matches: 12. Germline V CDR1 and CDR2: KGHDR, SFDVKD. The CDR3 bases are TGTGCCACCGAAAAAGGGCAGGGGGGTAATGGCTACACCTTC. Protein sequence: CATEKGQGGNGYTF.

V gene TRBV19 combines with J gene TRBJ2-3; TRBD1 is a possible D gene (6 bases). The length of the CDR3 is 15 residues. The V and J ends lost 4 bases and 0 bases respectively, with 11 bases between them. Germline-derived CDR1 and CDR2 are LNHDA and SQIVND (reference sequence). As DNA, the CDR3 is TGTGCCAGTAGTAAAGGACAGTTTAGCACAGATACGCAGTATTTT. Residues: CASSKGQFSTDTQYF.

The chain recombines TRBV5-4 with TRBJ2-1, with TRBD2 identical over 8 bases. CDR3 length equals 14 residues. Trimming removed 4 bases from V and 12 bases from J; junction bases left unmatched: 12. CDR1 SGHNT and CDR2 YYREEE come from the germline V gene (reference sequence). The CDR3 DNA follows: TGTGCCAGCAGCAGAAAGGAAGCGGGAGCGTGGCAGTTCTTC. As protein: CASSRKEAGAWQFF.

This clone was detected once. The chain has TRBV7-9 and TRBJ2-7; D is uncertain. The CDR3 is made up of 15 amino acids. V lost 1 base, J lost 0 bases, and 10 bases lay in between. CDR1 is SEHNR, CDR2 FQNEAQ, per germline (reference sequence). The CDR3 sequence is CASSLDTGASYEQYF. DNA for the CDR3: TGTGCCAGCAGCTTAGATACCGGAGCCTCCTACGAGCAGTACTTC.

The genes are TRBV11-1 and TRBJ1-5; 8 bases line up with TRBD1. This CDR3 contains 16 residues. V lost 5 bases and J lost 0; bases outside the gene matches: 6. CDR1 SGHAT and CDR2 FQDESV come from the germline V gene (reference sequence). Written as DNA, the CDR3 is TGTGCCAGCAGCGCCCTGGGACAGGATAGCAATCAGCCCCAGCATTTT. Translated, it gives CASSALGQDSNQPQHF. Variable domain in full (rest from reference TRBV11-1 and TRBJ1-5): EAEVAQSPRYKITEKSQAVAFWCDPISGHATLYWYRQILGQGPELLVQFQDESVVDDSQLPKDRFSAERLKGVDSTLKIQPAELGDSAMYLCASSALGQDSNQPQHFGDGTRLSIL.

The chain joins TRBV27 to TRBJ2-7; 8 positions agree with TRBD1. The germline V gene encodes CDR1 MNHEY and CDR2 SMNVEV (reference sequence). This CDR3 has 14 amino acids. Trimming removed 5 bases from V and 5 bases from J; junction bases left unmatched: 8. The CDR3 loop reads CASSPDRVRDEQYF. Here the CDR3 DNA reads TGTGCCAGCAGTCCGGACAGGGTAAGAGACGAGCAGTACTTC.

J is TRBJ2-1 and V is TRBV6-4; 14 positions match TRBD2. The CDR3 spans 17 residues. Per germline, CDR1 MRHNA and CDR2 SNTAGT. V shed 4 bases, J shed 2 bases, and the junction held 4 bases outside the gene matches. The CDR3 is CASSAGLAGEPYNEQFF. For the CDR3, the DNA is TGTGCCAGCAGTGCGGGACTAGCGGGAGAGCCCTACAATGAGCAGTTCTTC.

The chain is built from TRBV27 and TRBJ1-1; a weak D match, TRBD1 (5 bases). Germline lookup yields CDR1 MNHEY and CDR2 SMNVEV (reference sequence). Trimming took 3 bases from V and 1 from J, leaving 6 bases between them. This CDR3 is built from 13 residues. The CDR3 loop is CASSLGGNTEAFF. The CDR3 region has the DNA TGTGCCAGCAGTTTGGGGGGGAACACTGAAGCTTTCTTT.

The chain has TRBV12-3 or TRBV12-4 and TRBJ1-2, with D unresolved. There are 13 residues in the CDR3. Trimming stripped 5 bases from V and 4 bases from J, with 11 bases between. The CDR3 here is CASSTRQLYGYTF. CDR3 nucleotides: TGTGCCAGCAGTACGCGACAACTCTATGGCTACACCTTC.

A few counts support this clone. The genes are TRBV2 and TRBJ2-5, with TRBD2 identical over 8 bases. Per germline, CDR1 SNHLY and CDR2 FYNNEI. Unmatched junction bases numbered 8, after V lost 3 bases and J lost 8 bases. The CDR3 consists of 14 residues. The CDR3 DNA reads TGTGCCAGCAGTGAGCAAGCGGGGGTAGTTACCCAGTACTTC. It yields the protein CASSEQAGVVTQYF.

The genes are TRBV9 and TRBJ1-5, with D perhaps TRBD1 (5 bases). This CDR3 has 15 residues. CDR1 is SGDLS, CDR2 YYNGEE, per germline. V was clipped by 4 bases and J by 6 bases, with 17 bases between them. The CDR3, as DNA: TGTGCCAGCAGCCCCCACCCAGGGAAAGGTCAGCCCCAGCATTTT. It yields the protein CASSPHPGKGQPQHF.

This clone appeared once. The chain joins TRBV9 to TRBJ2-1, with 12 bases fitting TRBD2. Germline values: CDR1 SGDLS, CDR2 YYNGEE. V shed 0 bases and J 7 bases; nucleotides not matched to a gene: 5. The CDR3 is 16 amino acids. CDR3 sequence: CASSVALTSGGNEQFF. In DNA form, the CDR3 reads TGTGCCAGCAGCGTAGCTCTTACTAGCGGGGGGAATGAGCAGTTCTTC.

This clone has a handful of counts. For the CDR3, the DNA is TGTGCCACCAGTGATTTGGCTAGCGGGAGGGGTCATGAGCAGTTCTTC. This sequence encodes CATSDLASGRGHEQFF. The chain recombines TRBV24-1 with TRBJ2-1; 12 bases line up with TRBD2. Trimming removed 0 bases from V and 8 bases from J; junction bases left unmatched: 4. Per germline, CDR1 KGHDR and CDR2 SFDVKD. This CDR3 is built from 16 residues.

The rearrangement joins TRBV5-5 to TRBJ1-2; TRBD1 matches 9 bases. With V trimmed by 4 bases and J by 7 bases, 14 bases remained unmatched. The germline V gene encodes CDR1 SGHKS and CDR2 YYEKEE (reference sequence). CDR3 length equals 16 residues. The CDR3 DNA reads as TGTGCCAGCAGCGAGGGACAGGGAGTTTTTGAGGGTGGCTACACCTTC. It is translated as CASSEGQGVFEGGYTF.

This clone was detected only once. This chain uses TRBV20-1 with TRBJ1-3; D is unclear. CDR1 DFQATT and CDR2 SNEGSKA come from the germline V gene (reference sequence). Trimming left V 3 bases short and J 0 bases short, with 6 bases between. The CDR3 sequence is 13 residues long. CDR3 loop: CSASRFSGNTIYF. The CDR3 coding sequence is TGCAGTGCTAGTCGGTTCTCTGGAAACACCATATATTTT.

The chain carries TRBV5-6 and TRBJ2-7; possibly TRBD2 for D (7 bases). V was trimmed by 4 bases and J by 4 bases, leaving 15 bases between them. CDR1 and CDR2 (germline): SGHDT, YYEEEE. The CDR3 totals 14 residues. The CDR3 DNA sequence: TGTGCCAGCAGCGTAAGGGGGGGGCGGTACGAGCAGTACTTC. Translating it yields CASSVRGGRYEQYF.

The V and J genes are TRBV5-1 and TRBJ2-2; TRBD2 is a possible D gene (5 bases). Germline V gives CDR1 SGHRS, CDR2 YFSETQ. Trimming took off 1 base at V and 1 base at J, with 8 bases between the two ends. The CDR3 loop spans 15 amino acids. DNA of the CDR3: TGCGCCAGCAGCTTGTTCCGGGAGAACACCGGGGAGCTGTTTTTT. Translated: CASSLFRENTGELFF.

This chain connects TRBV28 to TRBJ2-1, with 8 bases matching TRBD2. J was trimmed by 4 bases and V by 5 bases; bases with no gene match: 7. Germline values: CDR1 MDHEN, CDR2 SYDVKM. The CDR3 extends over 15 amino acids. The CDR3 loop reads CASSAILAGYNEQFF. CDR3 DNA sequence: TGTGCCAGCAGTGCCATTTTAGCGGGATACAATGAGCAGTTCTTC.

This clone was picked up a small number of times. The rearrangement uses TRBV6-5 and TRBJ2-5; TRBD2 might be the D (6 bases). Germline V gives CDR1 MNHEY, CDR2 SVGAGI. The CDR3 is made up of 15 amino acids. The V end was cut by 6 bases, the J end by 2 bases, with 16 bases between. The chain's CDR3 is CASRRSAGWQETQYF. Here the CDR3 DNA reads TGTGCCAGCAGGAGATCGGCGGGGTGGCAAGAGACCCAGTACTTC.

This chain joins TRBV4-3 and TRBJ2-1; 13 nucleotides agree with TRBD2. The ends lost 4 bases at V and 0 bases at J; junction bases unmatched: 6. CDR3 size: 18 residues. Germline V gene lookup returns CDR1 LGHNA and CDR2 YSLEER. CDR3 protein: CASSPGTSGVSSYNEQFF. In nucleotides, the CDR3 is TGCGCCAGCAGCCCCGGGACTAGCGGGGTGAGCTCCTACAATGAGCAGTTCTTC.